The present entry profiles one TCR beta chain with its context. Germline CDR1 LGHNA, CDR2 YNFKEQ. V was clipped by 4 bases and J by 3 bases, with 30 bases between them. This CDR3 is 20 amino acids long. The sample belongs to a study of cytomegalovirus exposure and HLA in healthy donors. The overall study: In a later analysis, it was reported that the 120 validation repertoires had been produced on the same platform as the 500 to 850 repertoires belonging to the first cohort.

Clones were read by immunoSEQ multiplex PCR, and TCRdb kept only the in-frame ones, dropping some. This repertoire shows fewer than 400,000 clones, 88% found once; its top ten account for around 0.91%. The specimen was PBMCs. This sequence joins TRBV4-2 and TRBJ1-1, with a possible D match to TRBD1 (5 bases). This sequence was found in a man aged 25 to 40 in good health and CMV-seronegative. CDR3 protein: CASSPSGKGLKRGGDTEAFF. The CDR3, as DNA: TGTGCCAGCAGCCCCTCCGGCAAGGGCTTAAAAAGGGGCGGGGACACTGAAGCTTTCTTT.